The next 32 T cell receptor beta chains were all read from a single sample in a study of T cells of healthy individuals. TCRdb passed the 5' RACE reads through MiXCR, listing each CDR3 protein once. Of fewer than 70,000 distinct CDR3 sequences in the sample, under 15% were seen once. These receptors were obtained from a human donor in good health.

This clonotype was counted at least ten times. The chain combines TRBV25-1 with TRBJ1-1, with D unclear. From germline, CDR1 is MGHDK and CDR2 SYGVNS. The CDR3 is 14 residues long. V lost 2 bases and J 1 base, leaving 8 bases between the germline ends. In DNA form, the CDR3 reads TGTGCCAGCAGTGAACTTGCCCCGAACACTGAAGCTTTCTTT. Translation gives CASSELAPNTEAFF.

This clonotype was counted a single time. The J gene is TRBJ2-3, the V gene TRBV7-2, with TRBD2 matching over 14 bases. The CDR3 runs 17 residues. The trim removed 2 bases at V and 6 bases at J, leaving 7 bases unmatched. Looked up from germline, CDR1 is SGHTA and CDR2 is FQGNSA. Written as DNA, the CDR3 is TGTGCCAGCAGCTTACAGACTAGCGGGGGGGCTAGTGATACGCAGTATTTT. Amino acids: CASSLQTSGGASDTQYF.

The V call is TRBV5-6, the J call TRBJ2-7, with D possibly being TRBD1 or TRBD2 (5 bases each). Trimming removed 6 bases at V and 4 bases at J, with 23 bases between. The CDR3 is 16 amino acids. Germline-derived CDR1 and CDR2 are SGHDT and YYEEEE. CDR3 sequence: CASTSTGAEVSYEQYF. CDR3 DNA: TGTGCCAGCACCTCGACCGGGGCAGAAGTCTCGTACGAGCAGTACTTC.

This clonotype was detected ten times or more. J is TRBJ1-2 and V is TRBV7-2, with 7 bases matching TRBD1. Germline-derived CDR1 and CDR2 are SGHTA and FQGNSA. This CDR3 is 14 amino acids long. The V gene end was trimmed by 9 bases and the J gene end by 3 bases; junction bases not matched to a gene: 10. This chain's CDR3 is CASKGTAGYYGYTF. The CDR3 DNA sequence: TGTGCCAGTAAAGGGACAGCCGGTTACTATGGCTACACCTTC.

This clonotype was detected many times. The CDR3 bases are TGTGCCAGCAGCTTCAGCGGGAGGGCCCGGAATGAGCAGTTCTTC. Its translation is CASSFSGRARNEQFF. This sequence joins TRBV7-2 and TRBJ2-1; 10 bases match TRBD2. The J segment lost 7 bases and the V segment lost 3 bases, leaving 6 bases of the junction unmatched. CDR1 is SGHTA and CDR2 is FQGNSA in the germline V gene. CDR3 length: 15 residues. Supplemented by reference TRBV7-2 and TRBJ2-1, the full variable domain reads GAGVSQSPSNKVTEKGKDVELRCDPISGHTALYWYRQSLGQGLEFLIYFQGNSAPDKSGLPSDRFSAERTGGSVSTLTIQRTQQEDSAVYLCASSFSGRARNEQFFGPGTRLTVL.

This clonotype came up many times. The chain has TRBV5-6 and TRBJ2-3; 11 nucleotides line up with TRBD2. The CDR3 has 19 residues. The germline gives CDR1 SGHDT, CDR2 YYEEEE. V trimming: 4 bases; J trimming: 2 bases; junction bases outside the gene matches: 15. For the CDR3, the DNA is TGTGCCAGCAGCGGGACCGGGACTAGCGGAGCGCTAACCACAGATACGCAGTATTTT. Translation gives CASSGTGTSGALTTDTQYF.

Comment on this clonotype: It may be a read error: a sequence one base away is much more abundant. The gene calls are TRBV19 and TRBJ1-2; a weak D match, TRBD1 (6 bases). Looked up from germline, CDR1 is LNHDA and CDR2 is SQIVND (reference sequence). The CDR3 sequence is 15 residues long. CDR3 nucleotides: TGTGCCAGTAGTGTGCGATCACAGGGACCCTATGGCTACAACTTC. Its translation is CASSVRSQGPYGYNF.

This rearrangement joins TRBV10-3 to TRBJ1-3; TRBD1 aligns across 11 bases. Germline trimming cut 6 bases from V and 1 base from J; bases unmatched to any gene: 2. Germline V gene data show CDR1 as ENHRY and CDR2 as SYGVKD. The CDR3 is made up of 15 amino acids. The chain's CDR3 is CAISGTGGSGNTIYF. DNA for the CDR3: TGTGCCATCAGCGGGACAGGGGGGTCTGGAAACACCATATATTTT.

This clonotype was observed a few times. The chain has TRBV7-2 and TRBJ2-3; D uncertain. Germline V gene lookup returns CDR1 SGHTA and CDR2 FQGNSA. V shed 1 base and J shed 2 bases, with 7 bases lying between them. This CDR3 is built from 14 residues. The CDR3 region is CASSLEGYTDTQYF. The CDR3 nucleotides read TGTGCCAGCAGCTTAGAGGGTTACACAGATACGCAGTATTTT.

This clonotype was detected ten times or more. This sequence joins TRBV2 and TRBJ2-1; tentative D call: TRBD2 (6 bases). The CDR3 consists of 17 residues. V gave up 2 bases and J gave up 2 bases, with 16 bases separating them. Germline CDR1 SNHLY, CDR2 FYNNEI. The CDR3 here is CASSETPTGLAYNEQFF. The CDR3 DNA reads TGTGCCAGCAGTGAAACTCCGACGGGACTGGCCTACAATGAGCAGTTCTTC.

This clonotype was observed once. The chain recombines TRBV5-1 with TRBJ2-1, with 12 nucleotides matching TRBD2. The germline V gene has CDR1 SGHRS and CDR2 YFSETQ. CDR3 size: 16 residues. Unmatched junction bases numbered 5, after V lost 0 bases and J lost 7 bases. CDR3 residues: CASSLGGTSGRNEQFF. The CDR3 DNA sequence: TGCGCCAGCAGCTTGGGGGGTACTAGCGGGAGGAATGAGCAGTTCTTC.

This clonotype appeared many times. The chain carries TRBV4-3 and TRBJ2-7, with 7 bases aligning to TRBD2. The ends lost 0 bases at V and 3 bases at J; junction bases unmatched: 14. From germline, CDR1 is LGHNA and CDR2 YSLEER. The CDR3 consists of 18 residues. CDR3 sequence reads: CASSQESGIGDYNYEQYF. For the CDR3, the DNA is TGCGCCAGCAGCCAAGAGTCGGGTATTGGGGACTACAACTACGAGCAGTACTTC.

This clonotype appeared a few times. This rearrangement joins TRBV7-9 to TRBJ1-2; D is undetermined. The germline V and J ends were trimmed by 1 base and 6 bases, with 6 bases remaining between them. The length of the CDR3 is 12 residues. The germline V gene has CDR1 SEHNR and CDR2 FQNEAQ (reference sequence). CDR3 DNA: TGTGCCAGCAGCTTAGTAGGAGATGGCTACACCTTC. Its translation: CASSLVGDGYTF.

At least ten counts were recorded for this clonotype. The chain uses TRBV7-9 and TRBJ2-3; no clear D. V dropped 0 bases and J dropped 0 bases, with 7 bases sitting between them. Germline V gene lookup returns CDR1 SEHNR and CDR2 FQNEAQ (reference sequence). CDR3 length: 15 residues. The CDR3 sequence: CASSLARPSTDTQYF. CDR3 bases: TGTGCCAGCAGCTTAGCCAGGCCTAGCACAGATACGCAGTATTTT. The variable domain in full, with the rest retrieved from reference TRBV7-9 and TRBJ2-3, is DTGVSQNPRHKITKRGQNVTFRCDPISEHNRLYWYRQTLGQGPEFLTYFQNEAQLEKSRLLSDRFSAERPKGSFSTLEIQRTEQGDSAMYLCASSLARPSTDTQYFGPGTRLTVL.

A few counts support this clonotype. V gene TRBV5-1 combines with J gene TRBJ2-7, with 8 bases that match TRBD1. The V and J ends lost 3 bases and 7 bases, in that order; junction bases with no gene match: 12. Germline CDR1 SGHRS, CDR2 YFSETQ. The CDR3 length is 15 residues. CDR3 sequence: CASSSEGQASWEQYF. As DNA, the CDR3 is TGCGCCAGCAGCTCGGAGGGACAGGCGTCCTGGGAGCAGTACTTC.

CDR3 in amino acids: CASSYSIQSNNSPLHF. The CDR3 nucleotides are TGTGCCAGCAGTTACTCGATCCAATCAAATAATTCACCCCTCCACTTT. This chain joins TRBV6-5 and TRBJ1-6; no clear D gene. The CDR3 length is 16 residues. Between the trimmed V and J ends, which lost 0 bases and 5 bases, there was a span of 11 bases. CDR1 and CDR2 from the germline V gene are MNHEY and SVGAGI.

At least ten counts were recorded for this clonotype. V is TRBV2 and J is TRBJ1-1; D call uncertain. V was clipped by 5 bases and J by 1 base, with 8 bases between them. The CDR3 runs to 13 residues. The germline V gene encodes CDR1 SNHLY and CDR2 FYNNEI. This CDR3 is CASSREGNTEAFF. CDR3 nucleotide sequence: TGTGCCAGCAGTCGAGAGGGGAACACTGAAGCTTTCTTT.

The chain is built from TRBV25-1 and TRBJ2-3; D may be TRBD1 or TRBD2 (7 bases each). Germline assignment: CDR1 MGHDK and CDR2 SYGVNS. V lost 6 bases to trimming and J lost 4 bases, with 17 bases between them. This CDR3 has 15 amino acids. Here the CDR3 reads CASRSGGGRSDTQYF. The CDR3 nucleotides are TGTGCCAGCAGGTCAGGGGGGGGGAGGTCAGATACGCAGTATTTT.

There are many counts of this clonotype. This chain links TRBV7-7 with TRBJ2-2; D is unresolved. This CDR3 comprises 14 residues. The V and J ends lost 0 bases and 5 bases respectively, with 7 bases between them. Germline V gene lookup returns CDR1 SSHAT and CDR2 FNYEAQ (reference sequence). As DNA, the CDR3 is TGTGCCAGCAGCTTAGCGTGGCAGACCGGGGAGCTGTTTTTT. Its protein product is CASSLAWQTGELFF.

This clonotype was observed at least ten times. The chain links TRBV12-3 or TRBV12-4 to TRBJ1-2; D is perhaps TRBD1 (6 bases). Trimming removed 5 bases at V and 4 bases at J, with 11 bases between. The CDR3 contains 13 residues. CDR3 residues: CASSGQIFYGYTF. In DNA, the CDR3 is TGTGCCAGCAGTGGACAGATCTTCTATGGCTACACCTTC.

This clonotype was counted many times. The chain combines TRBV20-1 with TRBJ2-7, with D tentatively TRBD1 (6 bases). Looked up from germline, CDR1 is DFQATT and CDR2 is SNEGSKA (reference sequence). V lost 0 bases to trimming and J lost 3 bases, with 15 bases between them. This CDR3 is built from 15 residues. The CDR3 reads CSARDRRGYSYEQYF. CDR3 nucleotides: TGCAGTGCTAGAGATCGCAGGGGCTATAGCTACGAGCAGTACTTC.

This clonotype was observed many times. The CDR3 loop is CASSESRGSGANVLTF. The CDR3, as DNA: TGTGCCAGCAGTGAAAGTCGGGGCTCTGGGGCCAACGTCCTGACTTTC. The chain combines TRBV2 with TRBJ2-6; possibly TRBD2 for D (5 bases). Germline CDR1 SNHLY, CDR2 FYNNEI. This CDR3 comprises 16 residues. Trimming cost V 2 bases and J 0 bases, with 8 bases left between them.

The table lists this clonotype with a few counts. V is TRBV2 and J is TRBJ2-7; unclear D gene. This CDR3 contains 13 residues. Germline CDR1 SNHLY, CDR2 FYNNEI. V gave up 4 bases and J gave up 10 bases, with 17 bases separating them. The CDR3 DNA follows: TGTGCCAGCAGTGGATACGAGTTTCCCAATCAGTACTTC. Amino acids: CASSGYEFPNQYF.

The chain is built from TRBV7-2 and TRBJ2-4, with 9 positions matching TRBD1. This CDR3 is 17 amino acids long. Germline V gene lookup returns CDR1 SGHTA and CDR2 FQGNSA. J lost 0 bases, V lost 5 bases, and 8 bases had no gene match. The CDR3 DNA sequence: TGTGCCAGCAGCGCGGTACAGGGGGCAAAAGCCAAAAACATTCAGTACTTC. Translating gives CASSAVQGAKAKNIQYF.

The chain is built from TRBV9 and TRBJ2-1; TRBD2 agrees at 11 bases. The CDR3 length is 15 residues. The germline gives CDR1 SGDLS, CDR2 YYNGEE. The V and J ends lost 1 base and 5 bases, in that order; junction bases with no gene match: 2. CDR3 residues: CASSVLAGGDNEQFF. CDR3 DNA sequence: TGTGCCAGCAGCGTACTAGCGGGGGGAGACAATGAGCAGTTCTTC.

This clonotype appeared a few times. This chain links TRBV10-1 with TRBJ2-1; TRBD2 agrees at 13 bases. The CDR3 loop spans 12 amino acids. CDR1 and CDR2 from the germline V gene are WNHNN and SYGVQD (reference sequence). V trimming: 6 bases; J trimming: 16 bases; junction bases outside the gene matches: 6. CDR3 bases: TGCGCCAGCAGCGGACTAGCGGGAGAAGTTTTCTTC. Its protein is CASSGLAGEVFF.

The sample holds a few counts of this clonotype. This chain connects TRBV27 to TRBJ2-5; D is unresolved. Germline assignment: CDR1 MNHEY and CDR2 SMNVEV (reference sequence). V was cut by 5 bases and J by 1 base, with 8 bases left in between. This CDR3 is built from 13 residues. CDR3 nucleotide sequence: TGTGCCAGCAGTCCAGACCCCCAAGAGACCCAGTACTTC. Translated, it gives CASSPDPQETQYF.

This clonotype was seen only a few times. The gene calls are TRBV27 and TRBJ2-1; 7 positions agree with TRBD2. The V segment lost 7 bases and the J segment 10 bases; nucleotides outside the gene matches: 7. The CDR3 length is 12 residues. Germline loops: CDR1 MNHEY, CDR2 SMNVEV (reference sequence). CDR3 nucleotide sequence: TGTGCCAGCAAATCTCCGGGGGGAGAGCAGTTCTTC. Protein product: CASKSPGGEQFF.

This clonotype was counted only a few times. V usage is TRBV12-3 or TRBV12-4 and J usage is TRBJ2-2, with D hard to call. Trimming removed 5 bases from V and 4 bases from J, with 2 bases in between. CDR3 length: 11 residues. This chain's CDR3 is CASSRTGELFF. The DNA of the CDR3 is TGTGCCAGCAGTCGCACCGGGGAGCTGTTTTTT.

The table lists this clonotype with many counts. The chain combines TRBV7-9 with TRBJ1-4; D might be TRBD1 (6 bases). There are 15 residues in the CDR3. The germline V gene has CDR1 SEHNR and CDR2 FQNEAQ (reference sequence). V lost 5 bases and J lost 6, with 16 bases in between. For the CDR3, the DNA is TGTGCCAGCAGCCCCCCGGGGGCCTATGATGAAAAACTGTTTTTT. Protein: CASSPPGAYDEKLFF.

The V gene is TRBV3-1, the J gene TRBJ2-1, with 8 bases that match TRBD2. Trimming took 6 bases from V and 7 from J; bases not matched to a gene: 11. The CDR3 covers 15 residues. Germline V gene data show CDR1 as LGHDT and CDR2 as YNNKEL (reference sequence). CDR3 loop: CASSQRSGGLNEQFF. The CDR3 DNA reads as TGTGCCAGCAGTCAAAGGTCGGGGGGGTTAAATGAGCAGTTCTTC.

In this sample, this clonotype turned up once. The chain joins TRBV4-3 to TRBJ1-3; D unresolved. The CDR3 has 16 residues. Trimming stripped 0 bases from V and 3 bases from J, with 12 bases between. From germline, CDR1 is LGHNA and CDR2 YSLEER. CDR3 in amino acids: CASSQDRRGYGNTIYF. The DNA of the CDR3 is TGCGCCAGCAGCCAAGATCGACGGGGATATGGAAACACCATATATTTT.